One T cell receptor beta chain is described in this entry. This sample was taken from a study of control samples from healthy donors and cancer patients. Produced via immunoSEQ multiplex PCR; TCRdb's table is partial and in-frame only. The sample records about 52,000 clones, roughly 96% being singletons. Germline V CDR1 and CDR2: SNHLY, FYNNEI. The CDR3 extends over 16 amino acids. The V segment lost 6 bases and the J segment 1 base; nucleotides outside the gene matches: 9. The sequenced sample was blood. This chain links TRBV2 with TRBJ1-5, with 7 bases aligning to TRBD1. This sequence was found in a man aged 30-40 years in good health. In nucleotides, the CDR3 is TGTGCCAGCAGCTCCTCAGGGGGTAGCAGCAATCAGCCCCAGCATTTT. Its translation is CASSSSGGSSNQPQHF.